Below, one TCR beta chain is given with its context. It lacks a known antigen. The sample holds no much larger clone one base away, and base qualities are not on file. TCRbeta CDR3 regions were amplified from genomic DNA using the immunoSEQ Assay, a bias-controlled multiplex PCR. Per the source publication's procedure: The number of nucleated cells in each sample was estimated from the amplification of reference gene primers within the assay. To quantify the absolute abundance of each unique TCRbeta CDR3 rearrangement, sequence reads were collapsed and filtered. Productive Simpson clonality was computed per sample as the square root of Simpson's diversity index over productive rearrangements. This immuneACCESS table, as held by TCRdb, lists in-frame sequences with V and J called but not all clones. Of the missing ones, under half trace to an unresolved V gene in checked studies; the others have no known cause. The DNA gave D and trimming, while V, J and clone size come from that table. This sample holds roughly 180,000 clones; roughly three quarters were observed only once. The ten largest clones add up to around a sixth of the sample.

Collaborating institutions collected whole blood in K2EDTA tubes following their own protocols. Collaborator samples were shipped for TCRbeta analysis as frozen whole blood, isolated PBMCs, or DNA extracted from either sample type. The record originates from a study of blood T cell repertoires in COVID-19 (TCRdb year 2020). Background for the entire study: Samples covering the acute and convalescent phases of COVID-19 were provided by collaborators in the United States, Italy and Spain. The prospective study material was composed of cDNA or gDNA derived from T cells, B-cell-depleted T cells, or PBMCs. The dataset comprised deeply sampled blood TCRbeta repertoires from subjects exposed to, actively infected with, or recovered from COVID-19. The repertoires were made available in a free public database intended to serve as a resource for research on the immune response to SARS-CoV-2. The samples were drawn from two sources: the first 160 participants of the ongoing ImmuneRACE study, and over 950 subjects contributed by 6 global collaborators. The sample metadata nearly always contained a de-identified subject ID, COVID-19 status, age in years and sex. Where available, HLA class I and class II types were taken from metadata supplied by the sample provider and were not determined by assay-based typing.

Compared with germline, V lacks 3 bases and J lacks 2 bases; bases without a gene match: 8. From the cysteine through the phenylalanine, the CDR3 covers 16 amino acids. Just CDR3 DNA is preserved here, 48 bases in frame from base 1. The germline V gene sets CDR1 to ENHRY and CDR2 to SYGVKD. Study-level results and caveats: How much clinical and demographic metadata was included differed by source and by participant, and the metadata was provided uncurated.

This clonotype was sampled from a man aged 55 to 70 with active or convalescent COVID-19. Sequencing was performed on peripheral blood. The chain links TRBV10-3 with TRBJ2-7, and 9 bases in between align with TRBD1. The CDR3 region: CAISDSHGTGTYEQYF. The DNA reads TGTGCCATCAGTGACTCCCATGGGACAGGGACCTACGAGCAGTACTTC.